The entry below gives a single TCR beta chain sequence along with its context. Antigen specificity is unknown. The sample originates from a study of cytomegalovirus exposure and HLA in healthy donors. Study results and limitations: Later on, a genetic analysis was performed. It linked a missense variant in DCLRE1C with V- and J-gene trimming of TCR beta. The later analysis indicated that the majority of CMV-associated TCR beta chains appeared HLA-restricted.

The PCR used 60 Vbeta and 13 Jbeta primers. Using immunoSEQ multiplex PCR, the repertoire was profiled, and TCRdb retains in-frame clones only, with some absent. Of fewer than 120,000 clones in the sample, 80% to 85% are singletons; the top ten hold about 3.2%. The germline V and J ends were trimmed by 1 base and 4 bases, with 8 bases remaining between them. The germline CDR1 and CDR2 sequences are SNHLY and FYNNEI. This CDR3 has 14 residues. The sample taken for sequencing was PBMCs. V and J are TRBV2 and TRBJ1-5, with D perhaps matching TRBD1 (6 bases). This TCR came from a woman aged 60 to 75 in good health and CMV-seropositive. The CDR3 coding sequence is TGTGCCAGCAGTGAAGAGCAGGGGAATCAGCCCCAGCATTTT. The encoded protein is CASSEEQGNQPQHF. The full variable domain, its missing parts supplied by reference TRBV2 and TRBJ1-5, is EPEVTQTPSHQVTQMGQEVILRCVPISNHLYFYWYRQILGQKVEFLVSFYNNEISEKSEIFDDQFSVERPDGSNFTLKIRSTKLEDSAMYFCASSEEQGNQPQHFGDGTRLSIL.